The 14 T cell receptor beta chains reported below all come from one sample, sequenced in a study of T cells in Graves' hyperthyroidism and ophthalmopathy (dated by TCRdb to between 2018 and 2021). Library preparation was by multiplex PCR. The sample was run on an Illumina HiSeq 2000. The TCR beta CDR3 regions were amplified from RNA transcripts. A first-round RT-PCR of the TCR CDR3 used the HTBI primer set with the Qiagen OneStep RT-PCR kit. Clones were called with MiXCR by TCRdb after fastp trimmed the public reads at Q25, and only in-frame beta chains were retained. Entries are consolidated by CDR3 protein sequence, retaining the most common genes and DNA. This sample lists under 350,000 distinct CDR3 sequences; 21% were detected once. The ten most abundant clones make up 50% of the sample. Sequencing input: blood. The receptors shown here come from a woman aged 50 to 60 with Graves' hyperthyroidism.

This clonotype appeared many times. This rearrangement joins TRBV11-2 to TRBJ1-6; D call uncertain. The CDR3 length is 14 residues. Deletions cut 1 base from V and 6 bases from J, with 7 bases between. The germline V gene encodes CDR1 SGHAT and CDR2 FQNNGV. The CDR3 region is CASSLGRINSPLHF. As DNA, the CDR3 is TGTGCCAGCAGCTTAGGCAGGATTAATTCACCCCTCCACTTT.

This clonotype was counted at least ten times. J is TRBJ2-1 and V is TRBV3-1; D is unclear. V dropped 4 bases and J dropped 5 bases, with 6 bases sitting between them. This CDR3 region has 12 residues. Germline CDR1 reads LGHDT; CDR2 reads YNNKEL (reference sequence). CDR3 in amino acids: CASSRADNEQFF. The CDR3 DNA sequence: TGTGCCAGCAGCCGGGCCGACAATGAGCAGTTCTTC.

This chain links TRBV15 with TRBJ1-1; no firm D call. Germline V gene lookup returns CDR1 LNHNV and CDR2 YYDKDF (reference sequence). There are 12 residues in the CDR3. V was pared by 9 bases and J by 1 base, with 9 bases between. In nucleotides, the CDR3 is TGTGCCACAATCGGAAAGAACACTGAAGCTTTCTTT. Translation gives CATIGKNTEAFF.

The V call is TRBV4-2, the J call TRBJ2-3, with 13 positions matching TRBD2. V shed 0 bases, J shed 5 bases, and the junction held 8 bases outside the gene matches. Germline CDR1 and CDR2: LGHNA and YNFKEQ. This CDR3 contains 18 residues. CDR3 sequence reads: CASSQDWGTSGRVDTQYF. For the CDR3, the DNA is TGTGCCAGCAGCCAAGATTGGGGCACTAGCGGGAGGGTAGATACGCAGTATTTT.

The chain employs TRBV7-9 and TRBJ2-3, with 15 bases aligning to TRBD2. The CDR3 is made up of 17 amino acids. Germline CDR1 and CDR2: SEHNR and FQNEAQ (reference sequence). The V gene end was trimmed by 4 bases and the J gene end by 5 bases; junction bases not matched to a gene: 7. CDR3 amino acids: CASSYGLAGGVGDTQYF. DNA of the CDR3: TGTGCCAGCAGCTACGGACTAGCGGGAGGGGTGGGAGATACGCAGTATTTT.

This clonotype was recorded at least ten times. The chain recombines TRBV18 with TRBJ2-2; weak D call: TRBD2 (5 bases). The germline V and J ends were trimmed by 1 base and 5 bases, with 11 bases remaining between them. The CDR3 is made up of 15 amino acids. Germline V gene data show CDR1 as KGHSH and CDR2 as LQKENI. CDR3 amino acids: CASSPRVASTGELFF. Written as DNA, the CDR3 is TGTGCCAGCTCACCACGTGTAGCGTCGACCGGGGAGCTGTTTTTT.

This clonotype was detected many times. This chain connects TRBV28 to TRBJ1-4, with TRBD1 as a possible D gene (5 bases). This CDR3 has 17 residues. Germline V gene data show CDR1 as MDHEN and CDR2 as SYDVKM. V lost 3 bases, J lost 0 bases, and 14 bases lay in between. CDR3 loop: CASSLLGPLATNEKLFF. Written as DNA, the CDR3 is TGTGCCAGCAGTTTGCTGGGACCCCTCGCAACTAATGAAAAACTGTTTTTT.

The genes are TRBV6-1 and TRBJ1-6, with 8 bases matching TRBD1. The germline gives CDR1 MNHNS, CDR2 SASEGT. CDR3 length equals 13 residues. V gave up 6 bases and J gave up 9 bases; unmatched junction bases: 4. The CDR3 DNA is TGTGCCAGCAGGAGGGACAGGTCTTCACCCCTCCACTTT. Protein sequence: CASRRDRSSPLHF.

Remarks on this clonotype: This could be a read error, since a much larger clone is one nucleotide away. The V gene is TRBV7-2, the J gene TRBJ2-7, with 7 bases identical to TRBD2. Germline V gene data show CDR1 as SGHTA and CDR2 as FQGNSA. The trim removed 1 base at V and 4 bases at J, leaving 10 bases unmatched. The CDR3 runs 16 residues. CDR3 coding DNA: TGTGCCAGCAGCTTAGTTGGGAGGGGACTAACATACGAGCAGTACTTC. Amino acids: CASSLVGRGLTYEQYF.

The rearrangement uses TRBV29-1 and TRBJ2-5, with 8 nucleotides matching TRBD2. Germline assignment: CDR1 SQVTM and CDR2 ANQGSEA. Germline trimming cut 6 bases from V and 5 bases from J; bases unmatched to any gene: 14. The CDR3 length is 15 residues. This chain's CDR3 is CSVVAGSGGSETQYF. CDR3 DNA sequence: TGCAGCGTGGTGGCGGGGAGCGGGGGTTCGGAGACCCAGTACTTC. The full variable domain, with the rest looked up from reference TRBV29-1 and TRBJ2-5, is SAVISQKPSRDICQRGTSLTIQCQVDSQVTMMFWYRQQPGQSLTLIATANQGSEATYESGFVIDKFPISRPNLTFSTLTVSNMSPEDSSIYLCSVVAGSGGSETQYFGPGTRLLVL.

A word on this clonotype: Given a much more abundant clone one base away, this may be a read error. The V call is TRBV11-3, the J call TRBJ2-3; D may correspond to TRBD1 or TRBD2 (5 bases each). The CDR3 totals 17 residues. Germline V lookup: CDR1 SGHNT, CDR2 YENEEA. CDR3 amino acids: CASGLGEWDDLTDTQYF. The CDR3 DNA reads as TGTGCCAGCGGCTTAGGTGAATGGGACGACCTCACAGATACGCAGTATTTT.

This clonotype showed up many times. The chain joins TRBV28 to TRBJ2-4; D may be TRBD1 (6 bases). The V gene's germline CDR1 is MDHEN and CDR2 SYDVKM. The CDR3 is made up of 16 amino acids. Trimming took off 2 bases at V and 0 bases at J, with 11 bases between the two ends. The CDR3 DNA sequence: TGTGCCAGCAGTTTAATTACAGGGTTAGCCAAAAACATTCAGTACTTC. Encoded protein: CASSLITGLAKNIQYF.

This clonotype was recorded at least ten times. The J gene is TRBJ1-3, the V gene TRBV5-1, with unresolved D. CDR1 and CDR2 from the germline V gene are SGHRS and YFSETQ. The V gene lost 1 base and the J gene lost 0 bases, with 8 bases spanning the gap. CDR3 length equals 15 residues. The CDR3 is CASSLTVFSGNTIYF. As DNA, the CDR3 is TGCGCCAGCAGCTTGACGGTTTTCTCTGGAAACACCATATATTTT.

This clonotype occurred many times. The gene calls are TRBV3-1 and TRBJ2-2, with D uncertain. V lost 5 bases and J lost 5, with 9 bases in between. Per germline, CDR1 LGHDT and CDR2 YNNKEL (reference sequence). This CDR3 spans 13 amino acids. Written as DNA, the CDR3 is TGTGCCAGCAGCTCGCAATATACCGGGGAGCTGTTTTTT. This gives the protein CASSSQYTGELFF.